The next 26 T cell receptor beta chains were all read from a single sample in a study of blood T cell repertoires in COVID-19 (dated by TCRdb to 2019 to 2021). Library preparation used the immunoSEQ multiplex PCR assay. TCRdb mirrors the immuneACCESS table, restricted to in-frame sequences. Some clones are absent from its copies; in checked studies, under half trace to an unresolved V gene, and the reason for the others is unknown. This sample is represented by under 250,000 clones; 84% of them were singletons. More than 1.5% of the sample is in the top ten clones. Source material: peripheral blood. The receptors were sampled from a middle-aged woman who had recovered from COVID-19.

CDR3 amino acids: CASRTGGAAYNEQFF. The CDR3 DNA reads TGCGCCAGCAGGACCGGGGGGGCGGCTTACAATGAGCAGTTCTTC. This chain links TRBV5-1 with TRBJ2-1; TRBD2 matches 8 bases. This CDR3 spans 15 amino acids. J was trimmed by 4 bases and V by 5 bases; bases with no gene match: 8. Germline assignment: CDR1 SGHRS and CDR2 YFSETQ.

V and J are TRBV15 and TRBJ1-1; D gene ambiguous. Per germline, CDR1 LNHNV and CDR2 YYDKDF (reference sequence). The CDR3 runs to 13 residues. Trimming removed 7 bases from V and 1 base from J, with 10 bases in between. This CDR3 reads CATTLLRNTEAFF. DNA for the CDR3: TGTGCCACCACCCTATTACGGAACACTGAAGCTTTCTTT.

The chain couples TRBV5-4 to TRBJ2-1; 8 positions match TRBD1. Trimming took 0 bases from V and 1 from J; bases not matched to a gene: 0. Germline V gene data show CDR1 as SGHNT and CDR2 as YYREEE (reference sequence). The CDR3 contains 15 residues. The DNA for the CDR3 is TGTGCCAGCAGCTTGGGACAGGGGTCCTACAATGAGCAGTTCTTC. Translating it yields CASSLGQGSYNEQFF.

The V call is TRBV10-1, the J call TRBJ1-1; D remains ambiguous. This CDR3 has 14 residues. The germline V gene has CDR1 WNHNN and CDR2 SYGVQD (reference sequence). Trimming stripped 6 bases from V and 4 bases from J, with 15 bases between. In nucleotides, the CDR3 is TGCGCCAGCAGCCCCGGAGGGTGGGTCACTGAAGCTTTCTTT. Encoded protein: CASSPGGWVTEAFF.

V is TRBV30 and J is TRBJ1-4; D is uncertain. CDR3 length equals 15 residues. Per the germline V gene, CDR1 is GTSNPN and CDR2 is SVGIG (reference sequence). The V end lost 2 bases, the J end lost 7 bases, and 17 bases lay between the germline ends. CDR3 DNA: TGTGCCTGGAGTCCAGTCGTGGGCTTGGGTGAAAAACTGTTTTTT. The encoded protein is CAWSPVVGLGEKLFF.

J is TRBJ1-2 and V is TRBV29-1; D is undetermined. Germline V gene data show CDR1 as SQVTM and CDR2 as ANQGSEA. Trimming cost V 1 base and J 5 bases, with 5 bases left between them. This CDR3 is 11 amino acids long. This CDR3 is CSVEARYGYTF. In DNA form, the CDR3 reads TGCAGCGTTGAAGCTAGGTATGGCTACACCTTC.

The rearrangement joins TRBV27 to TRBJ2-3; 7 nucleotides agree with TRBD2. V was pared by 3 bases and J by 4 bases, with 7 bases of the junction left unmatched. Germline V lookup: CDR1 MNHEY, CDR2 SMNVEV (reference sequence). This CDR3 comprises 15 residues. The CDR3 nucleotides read TGTGCCAGCAGTTTGTGGGGGGGAGAGGCAGATACGCAGTATTTT. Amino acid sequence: CASSLWGGEADTQYF.

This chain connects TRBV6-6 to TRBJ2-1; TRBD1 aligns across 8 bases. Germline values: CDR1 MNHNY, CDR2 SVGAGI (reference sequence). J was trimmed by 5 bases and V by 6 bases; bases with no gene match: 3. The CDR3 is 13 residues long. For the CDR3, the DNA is TGTGCCAGCAGCGGACAGGGACACAATGAGCAGTTCTTC. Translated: CASSGQGHNEQFF.

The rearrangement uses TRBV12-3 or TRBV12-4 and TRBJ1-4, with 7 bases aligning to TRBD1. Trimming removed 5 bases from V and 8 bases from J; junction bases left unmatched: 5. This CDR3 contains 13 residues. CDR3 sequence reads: CASSGQVLEKLFF. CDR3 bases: TGTGCCAGCAGTGGACAGGTCCTAGAAAAACTGTTTTTT.

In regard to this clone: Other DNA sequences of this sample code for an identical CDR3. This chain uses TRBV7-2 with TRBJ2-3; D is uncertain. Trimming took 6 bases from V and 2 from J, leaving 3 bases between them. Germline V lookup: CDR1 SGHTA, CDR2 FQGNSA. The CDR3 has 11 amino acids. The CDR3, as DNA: TGTGCCAGCAGTTACACAGATACGCAGTATTTT. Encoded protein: CASSYTDTQYF.

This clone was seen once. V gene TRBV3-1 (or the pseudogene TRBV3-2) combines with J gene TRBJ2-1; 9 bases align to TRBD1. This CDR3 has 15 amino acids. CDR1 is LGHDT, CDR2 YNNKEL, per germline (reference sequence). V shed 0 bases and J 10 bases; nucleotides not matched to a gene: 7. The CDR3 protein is CASSQDLQGAREQFF. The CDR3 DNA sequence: TGTGCCAGCAGCCAAGATTTACAGGGGGCGCGAGAGCAGTTCTTC.

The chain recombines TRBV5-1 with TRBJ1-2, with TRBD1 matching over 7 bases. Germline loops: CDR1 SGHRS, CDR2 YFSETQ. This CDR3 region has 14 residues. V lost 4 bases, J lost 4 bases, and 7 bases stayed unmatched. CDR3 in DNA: TGCGCCAGCAGCCGAGGGGGCGTCGGCTATGGCTACACCTTC. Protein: CASSRGGVGYGYTF.

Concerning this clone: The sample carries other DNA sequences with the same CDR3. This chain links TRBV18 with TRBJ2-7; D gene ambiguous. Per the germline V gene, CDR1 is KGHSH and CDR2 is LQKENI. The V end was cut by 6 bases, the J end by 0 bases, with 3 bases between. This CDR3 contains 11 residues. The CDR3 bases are TGTGCCAGCTCCTCCTCCTACGAGCAGTACTTC. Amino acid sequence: CASSSSYEQYF.

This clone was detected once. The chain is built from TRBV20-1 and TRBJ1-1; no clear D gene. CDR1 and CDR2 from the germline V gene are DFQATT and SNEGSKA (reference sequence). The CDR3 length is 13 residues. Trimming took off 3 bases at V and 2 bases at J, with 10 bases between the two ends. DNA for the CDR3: TGCAGTGCTAGTGTCGTCCTAAACACTGAAGCTTTCTTT. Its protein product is CSASVVLNTEAFF.

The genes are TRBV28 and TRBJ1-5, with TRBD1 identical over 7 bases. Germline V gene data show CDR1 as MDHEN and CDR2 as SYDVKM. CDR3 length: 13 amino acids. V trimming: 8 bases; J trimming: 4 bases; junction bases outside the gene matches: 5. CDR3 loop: CASAGTENQPQHF. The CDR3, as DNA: TGTGCCAGCGCCGGGACAGAAAATCAGCCCCAGCATTTT.

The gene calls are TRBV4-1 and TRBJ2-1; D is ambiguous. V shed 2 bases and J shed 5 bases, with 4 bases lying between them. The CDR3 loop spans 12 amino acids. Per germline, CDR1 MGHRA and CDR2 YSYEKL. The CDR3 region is CASSQRDNEQFF. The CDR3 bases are TGCGCCAGCAGCCAACGGGACAATGAGCAGTTCTTC.

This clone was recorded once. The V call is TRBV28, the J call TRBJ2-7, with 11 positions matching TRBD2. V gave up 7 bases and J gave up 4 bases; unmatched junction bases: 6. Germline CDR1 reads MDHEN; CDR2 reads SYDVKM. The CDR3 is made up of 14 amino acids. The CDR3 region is CASIPSGGWYEQYF. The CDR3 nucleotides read TGTGCCAGCATTCCTAGCGGGGGGTGGTACGAGCAGTACTTC.

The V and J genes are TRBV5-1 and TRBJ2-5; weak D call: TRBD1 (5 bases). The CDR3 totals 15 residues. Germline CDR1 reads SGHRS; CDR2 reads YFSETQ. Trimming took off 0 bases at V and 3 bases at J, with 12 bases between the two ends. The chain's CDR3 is CASSLAGQGEETQYF. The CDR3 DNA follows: TGCGCCAGCAGCTTGGCTGGTCAGGGTGAAGAGACCCAGTACTTC.

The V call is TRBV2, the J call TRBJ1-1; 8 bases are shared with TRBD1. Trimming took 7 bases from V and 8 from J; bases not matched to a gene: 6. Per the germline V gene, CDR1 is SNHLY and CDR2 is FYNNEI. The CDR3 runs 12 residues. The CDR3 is CASTARQGEAFF. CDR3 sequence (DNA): TGTGCCAGCACTGCGAGACAGGGGGAAGCTTTCTTT.

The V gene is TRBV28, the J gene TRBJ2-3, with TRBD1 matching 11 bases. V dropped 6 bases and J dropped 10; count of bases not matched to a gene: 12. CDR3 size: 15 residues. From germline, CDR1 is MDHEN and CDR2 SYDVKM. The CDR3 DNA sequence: TGTGCCAGCAGCTCGGGGACAGGGGGACTAGTTGCGCAGTATTTT. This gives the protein CASSSGTGGLVAQYF. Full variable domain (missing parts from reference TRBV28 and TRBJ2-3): DVKVTQSSRYLVKRTGEKVFLECVQDMDHENMFWYRQDPGLGLRLIYFSYDVKMKEKGDIPEGYSVSREKKERFSLILESASTNQTSMYLCASSSGTGGLVAQYFGPGTRLTVL.

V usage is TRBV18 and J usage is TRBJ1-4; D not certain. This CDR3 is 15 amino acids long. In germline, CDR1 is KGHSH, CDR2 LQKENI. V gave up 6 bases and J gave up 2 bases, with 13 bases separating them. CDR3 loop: CASSDREGTNEKLFF. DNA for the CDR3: TGTGCCAGCTCCGACCGTGAGGGCACTAATGAAAAACTGTTTTTT.

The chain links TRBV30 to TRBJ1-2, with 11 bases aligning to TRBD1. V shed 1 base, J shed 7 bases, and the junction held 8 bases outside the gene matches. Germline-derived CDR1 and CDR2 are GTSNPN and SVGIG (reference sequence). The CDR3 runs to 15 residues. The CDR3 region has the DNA TGTGCCTGGAGTGCCCCCGGGACAGGGGGGATTGGCTACACCTTC. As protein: CAWSAPGTGGIGYTF.

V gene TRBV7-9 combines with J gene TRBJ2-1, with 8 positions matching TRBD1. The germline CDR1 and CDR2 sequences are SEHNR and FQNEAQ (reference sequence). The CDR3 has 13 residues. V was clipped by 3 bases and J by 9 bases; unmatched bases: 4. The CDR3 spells CASSFQGAGEQFF. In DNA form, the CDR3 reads TGTGCCAGCAGCTTCCAGGGGGCGGGTGAGCAGTTCTTC.

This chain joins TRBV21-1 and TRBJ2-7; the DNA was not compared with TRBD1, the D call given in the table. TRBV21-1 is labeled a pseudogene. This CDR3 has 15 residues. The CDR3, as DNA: TGTGCCAGCTTCAAAAAGGGGGCAGGGTGGTACGAGCAGTACTTC. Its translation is CASFKKGAGWYEQYF.

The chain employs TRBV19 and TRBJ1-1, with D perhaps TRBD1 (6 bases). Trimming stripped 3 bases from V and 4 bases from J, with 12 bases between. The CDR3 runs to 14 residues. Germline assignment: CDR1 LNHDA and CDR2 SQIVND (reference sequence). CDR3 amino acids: CASSIGQISTEAFF. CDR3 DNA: TGTGCCAGTAGTATTGGACAGATATCCACTGAAGCTTTCTTT.

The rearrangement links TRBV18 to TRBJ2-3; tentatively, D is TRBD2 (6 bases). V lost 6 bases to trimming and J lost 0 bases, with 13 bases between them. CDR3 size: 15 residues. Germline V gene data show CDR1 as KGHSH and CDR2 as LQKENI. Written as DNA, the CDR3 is TGTGCCAGCTCCATGGACTACCTAAGCACAGATACGCAGTATTTT. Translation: CASSMDYLSTDTQYF.